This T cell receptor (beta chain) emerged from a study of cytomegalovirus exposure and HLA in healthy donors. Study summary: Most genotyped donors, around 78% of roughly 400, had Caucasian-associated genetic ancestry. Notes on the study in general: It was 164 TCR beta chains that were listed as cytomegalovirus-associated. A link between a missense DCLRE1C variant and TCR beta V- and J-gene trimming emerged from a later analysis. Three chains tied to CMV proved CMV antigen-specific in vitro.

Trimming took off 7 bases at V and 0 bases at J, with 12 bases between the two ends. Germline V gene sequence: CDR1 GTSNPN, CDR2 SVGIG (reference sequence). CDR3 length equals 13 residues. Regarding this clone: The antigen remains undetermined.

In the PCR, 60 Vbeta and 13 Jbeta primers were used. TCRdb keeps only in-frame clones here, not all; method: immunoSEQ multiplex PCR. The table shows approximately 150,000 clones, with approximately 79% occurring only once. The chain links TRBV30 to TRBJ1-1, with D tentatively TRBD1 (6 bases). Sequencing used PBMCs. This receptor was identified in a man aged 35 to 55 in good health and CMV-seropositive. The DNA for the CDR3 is TGTGCCTCGACAGGACTTATGAACACTGAAGCTTTCTTT. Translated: CASTGLMNTEAFF.